The rows below give T cell receptor beta chains drawn from one sample of a study of beta chain features in type 1 diabetes. The assay was immunoSEQ multiplex PCR, and TCRdb's table has in-frame clones only and misses some. The sample has under 800,000 clones; around 15% are singletons. The sample consisted of naive CD4+ T cells from blood. These receptor sequences come from a man aged 18-30 years in good health. Each CDR3 is given with its conserved first and last residue. A D gene is named only where the DNA matches it firmly. Clone size is not always given. Where it is, it says once, few, many or a class for expanded clones.

CDR3 length: 12
J gene: TRBJ2-7
clone size: -
D gene: -
V gene: TRBV5-1
CDR3 protein: CASSLTVSEQYF
CDR3 DNA: TGCGCCAGCAGCTTAACAGTCTCCGAGCAGTACTTC

CDR3 length: 13
J gene: TRBJ1-2
clone size: -
D gene: -
V gene: TRBV5-4
CDR3 protein: CASSLDGNYGYTF
CDR3 DNA: TGTGCCAGCAGCCTAGACGGAAACTATGGCTACACCTTC

CDR3 length: 15
J gene: TRBJ2-7
clone size: -
D gene: -
V gene: TRBV5-1
CDR3 protein: CASSLERGTSYEQYF
CDR3 DNA: TGCGCCAGCAGCTTGGAAAGGGGGACATCCTACGAGCAGTACTTC

CDR3 length: 12
J gene: TRBJ1-5
clone size: few
D gene: -
V gene: TRBV10-3
CDR3 protein: CAIRGGDQPQHF
CDR3 DNA: TGTGCCATCAGAGGGGGGGATCAGCCCCAGCATTTT

CDR3 length: 14
J gene: TRBJ2-1
clone size: few
D gene: TRBD2
V gene: TRBV7-9
CDR3 protein: CASSLTSGYNEQFF
CDR3 DNA: TGTGCCAGCAGCTTAACTAGCGGCTACAATGAGCAGTTCTTC

CDR3 length: 14
J gene: TRBJ2-3
clone size: few
D gene: -
V gene: TRBV28
CDR3 protein: CASSLGRSTDTQYF
CDR3 DNA: TGTGCCAGCAGTTTGGGGAGGAGCACAGATACGCAGTATTTT

CDR3 length: 13
J gene: TRBJ2-7
clone size: -
D gene: -
V gene: TRBV30
CDR3 protein: CAWSEGRYDEQYF
CDR3 DNA: TGTGCCTGGAGTGAGGGCAGATACGACGAGCAGTACTTC

CDR3 length: 16
J gene: TRBJ2-7
clone size: many
D gene: TRBD2
V gene: TRBV4-3
CDR3 protein: CASSQGRLAGAGEQYF
CDR3 DNA: TGCGCCAGCAGCCAAGGGAGACTAGCGGGAGCGGGGGAGCAGTACTTC

CDR3 length: 13
J gene: TRBJ1-6
clone size: few
D gene: -
V gene: TRBV28
CDR3 protein: CASCPTYNSPLHF
CDR3 DNA: TGTGCCAGCTGTCCTACCTATAATTCACCCCTCCACTTT

CDR3 length: 17
J gene: TRBJ2-2
clone size: -
D gene: TRBD1
V gene: TRBV4-3
CDR3 protein: CASSQETGQGATGELFF
CDR3 DNA: TGCGCCAGCAGCCAAGAAACGGGACAGGGAGCCACCGGGGAGCTGTTTTTT

CDR3 length: 15
J gene: TRBJ2-3
clone size: once
D gene: -
V gene: TRBV6-4
CDR3 protein: CASSDRAGGTDTQYF
CDR3 DNA: TGTGCCAGCAGTGACCGGGCAGGTGGCACAGATACGCAGTATTTT

CDR3 length: 16
J gene: TRBJ2-1
clone size: -
D gene: TRBD2
V gene: TRBV18
CDR3 protein: CASSLLVAGGHGEQFF
CDR3 DNA: TGTGCCAGCTCACTGCTAGTTGCGGGGGGTCATGGTGAGCAGTTCTTC

CDR3 length: 17
J gene: TRBJ2-2
clone size: -
D gene: -
V gene: TRBV19
CDR3 protein: CASSIPRGAPNTGELFF
CDR3 DNA: TGTGCCAGTAGTATTCCTCGGGGTGCTCCCAACACCGGGGAGCTGTTTTTT

CDR3 length: 14
J gene: TRBJ1-1
clone size: few
D gene: -
V gene: TRBV7-6
CDR3 protein: CASSLSGENTEAFF
CDR3 DNA: TGTGCCAGCAGCTTATCGGGGGAGAACACTGAAGCTTTCTTT

CDR3 length: 17
J gene: TRBJ2-3
clone size: few
D gene: -
V gene: TRBV30
CDR3 protein: CAWSGRWNRDGTDTQYF
CDR3 DNA: TGTGCCTGGAGTGGACGATGGAACAGGGATGGAACAGATACGCAGTATTTT

CDR3 length: 14
J gene: TRBJ2-7
clone size: few
D gene: TRBD1
V gene: TRBV11-1
CDR3 protein: CASSHGQGANEQYF
CDR3 DNA: TGTGCCAGCAGCCACGGACAGGGGGCCAACGAGCAGTACTTC

CDR3 length: 17
J gene: TRBJ1-1
clone size: -
D gene: -
V gene: TRBV4-3
CDR3 protein: CASSQEGLVGVLAEAFF
CDR3 DNA: TGCGCCAGCAGCCAAGAAGGGTTAGTAGGGGTTCTCGCTGAAGCTTTCTTT

CDR3 length: 14
J gene: TRBJ2-7
clone size: -
D gene: TRBD1
V gene: TRBV2
CDR3 protein: CASSAGTGVSEQYF
CDR3 DNA: TGTGCCAGCAGTGCCGGGACAGGGGTTTCCGAGCAGTACTTC

CDR3 length: 16
J gene: TRBJ2-3
clone size: -
D gene: TRBD2
V gene: TRBV7-8
CDR3 protein: CASTLSLAGTTDTQYF
CDR3 DNA: TGTGCCAGCACTCTATCCCTAGCGGGGACCACAGATACGCAGTATTTT

CDR3 length: 16
J gene: TRBJ1-5
clone size: -
D gene: -
V gene: TRBV5-6
CDR3 protein: CASSLSFRASNQPQHF
CDR3 DNA: TGTGCCAGCAGCTTGAGTTTTAGGGCTAGCAATCAGCCCCAGCATTTT